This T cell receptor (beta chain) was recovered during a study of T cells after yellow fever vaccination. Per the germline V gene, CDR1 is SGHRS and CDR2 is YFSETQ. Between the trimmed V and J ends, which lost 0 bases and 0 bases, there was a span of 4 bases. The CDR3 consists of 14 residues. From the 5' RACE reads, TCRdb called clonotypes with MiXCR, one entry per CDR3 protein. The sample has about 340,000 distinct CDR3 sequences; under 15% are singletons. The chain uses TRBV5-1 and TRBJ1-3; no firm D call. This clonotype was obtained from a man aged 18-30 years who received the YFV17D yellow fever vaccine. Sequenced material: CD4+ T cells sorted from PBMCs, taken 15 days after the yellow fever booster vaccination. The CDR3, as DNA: TGCGCCAGCAGCTTGGGCGTCTCTGGAAACACCATATATTTT. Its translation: CASSLGVSGNTIYF. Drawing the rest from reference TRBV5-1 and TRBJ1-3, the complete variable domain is KAGVTQTPRYLIKTRGQQVTLSCSPISGHRSVSWYQQTPGQGLQFLFEYFSETQRNKGNFPGRFSGRQFSNSRSEMNVSTLELGDSALYLCASSLGVSGNTIYFGEGSWLTVV.